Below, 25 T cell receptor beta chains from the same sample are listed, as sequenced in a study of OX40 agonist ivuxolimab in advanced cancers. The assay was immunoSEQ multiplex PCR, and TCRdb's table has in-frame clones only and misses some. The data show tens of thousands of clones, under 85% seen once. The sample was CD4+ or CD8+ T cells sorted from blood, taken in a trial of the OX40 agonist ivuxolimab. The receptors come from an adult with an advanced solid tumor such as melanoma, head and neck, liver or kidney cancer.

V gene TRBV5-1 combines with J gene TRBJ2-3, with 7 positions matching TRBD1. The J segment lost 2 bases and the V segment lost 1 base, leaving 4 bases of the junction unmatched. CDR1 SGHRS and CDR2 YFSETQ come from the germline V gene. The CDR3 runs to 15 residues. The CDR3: CASSLLGQHTDTQYF. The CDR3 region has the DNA TGCGCCAGCAGCTTGCTGGGACAGCACACAGATACGCAGTATTTT.

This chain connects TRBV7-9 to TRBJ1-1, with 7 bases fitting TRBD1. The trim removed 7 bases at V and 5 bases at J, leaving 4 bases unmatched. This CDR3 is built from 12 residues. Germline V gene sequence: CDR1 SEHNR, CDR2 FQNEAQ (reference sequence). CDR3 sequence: CASKKQGTEAFF. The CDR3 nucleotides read TGTGCCAGCAAAAAACAGGGGACTGAAGCTTTCTTT.

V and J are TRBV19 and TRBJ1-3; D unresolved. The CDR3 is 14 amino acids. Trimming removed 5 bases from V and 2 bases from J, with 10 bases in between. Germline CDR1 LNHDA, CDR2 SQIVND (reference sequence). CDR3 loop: CASSVRTAGNTIYF. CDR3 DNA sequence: TGTGCCAGTAGTGTACGGACGGCTGGAAACACCATATATTTT.

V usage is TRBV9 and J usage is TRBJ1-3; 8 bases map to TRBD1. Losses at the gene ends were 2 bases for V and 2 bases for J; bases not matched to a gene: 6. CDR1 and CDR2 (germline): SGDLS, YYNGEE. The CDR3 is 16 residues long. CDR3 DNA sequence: TGTGCCAGCAGCGTGGCAGGACAGGGCCCTGGAAACACCATATATTTT. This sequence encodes CASSVAGQGPGNTIYF.

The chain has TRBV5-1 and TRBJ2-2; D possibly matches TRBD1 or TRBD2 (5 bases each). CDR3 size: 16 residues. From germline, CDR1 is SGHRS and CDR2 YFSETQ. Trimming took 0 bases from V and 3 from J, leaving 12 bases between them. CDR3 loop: CASSLGPGQYTGELFF. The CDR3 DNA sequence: TGCGCCAGCAGCTTGGGCCCGGGGCAGTACACCGGGGAGCTGTTTTTT.

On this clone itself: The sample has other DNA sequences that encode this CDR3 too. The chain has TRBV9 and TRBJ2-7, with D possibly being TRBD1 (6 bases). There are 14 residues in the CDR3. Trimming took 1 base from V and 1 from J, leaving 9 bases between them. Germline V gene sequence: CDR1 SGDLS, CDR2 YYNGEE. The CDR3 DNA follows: TGTGCCAGCAGCGTAAGCGGACAGTCCTACGAGCAGTACTTC. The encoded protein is CASSVSGQSYEQYF.

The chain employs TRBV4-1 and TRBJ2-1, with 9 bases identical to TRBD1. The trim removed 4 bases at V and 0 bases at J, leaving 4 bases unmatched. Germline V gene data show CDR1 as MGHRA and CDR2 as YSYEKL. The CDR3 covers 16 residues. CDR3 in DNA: TGCGCCAGCAGCCGGACAGGGGAGAGCTCCTACAATGAGCAGTTCTTC. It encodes CASSRTGESSYNEQFF.

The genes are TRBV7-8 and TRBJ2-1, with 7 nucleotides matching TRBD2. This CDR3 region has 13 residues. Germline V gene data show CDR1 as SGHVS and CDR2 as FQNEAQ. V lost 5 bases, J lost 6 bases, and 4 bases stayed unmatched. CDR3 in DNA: TGTGCCAGCAGCCTCGGGACTACCAATGAGCAGTTCTTC. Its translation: CASSLGTTNEQFF.

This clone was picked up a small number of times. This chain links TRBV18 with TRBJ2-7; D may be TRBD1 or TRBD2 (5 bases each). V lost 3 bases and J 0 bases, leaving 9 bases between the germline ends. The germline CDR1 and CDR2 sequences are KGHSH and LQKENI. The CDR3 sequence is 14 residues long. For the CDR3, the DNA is TGTGCCAGCTCACCCGGGACGAGCTCCTACGAGCAGTACTTC. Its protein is CASSPGTSSYEQYF.

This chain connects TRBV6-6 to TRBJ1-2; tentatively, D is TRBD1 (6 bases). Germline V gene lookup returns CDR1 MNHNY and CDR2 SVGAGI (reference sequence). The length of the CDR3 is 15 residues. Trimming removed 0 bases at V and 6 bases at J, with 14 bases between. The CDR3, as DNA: TGTGCCAGCAGTTACTCGGGACACCAGGCCCATGGCTACACCTTC. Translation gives CASSYSGHQAHGYTF.

In DNA form, the CDR3 reads TGTGCCAGCAGTAAAACCGGGACACGCTCCTACGAGCAGTACTTC. It encodes CASSKTGTRSYEQYF. The chain links TRBV25-1 to TRBJ2-7; D may be TRBD1 (6 bases). Germline V gene data show CDR1 as MGHDK and CDR2 as SYGVNS. The CDR3 is 15 amino acids. With 5 bases removed from V and 0 bases from J, the gap between germline ends came to 14 bases.

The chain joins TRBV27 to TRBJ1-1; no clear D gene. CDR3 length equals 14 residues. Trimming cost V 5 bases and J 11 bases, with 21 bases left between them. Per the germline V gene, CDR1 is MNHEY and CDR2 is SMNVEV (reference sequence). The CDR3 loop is CASSPFGPPSPAFF. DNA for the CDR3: TGTGCCAGCAGTCCTTTTGGACCTCCTTCTCCGGCTTTCTTT.

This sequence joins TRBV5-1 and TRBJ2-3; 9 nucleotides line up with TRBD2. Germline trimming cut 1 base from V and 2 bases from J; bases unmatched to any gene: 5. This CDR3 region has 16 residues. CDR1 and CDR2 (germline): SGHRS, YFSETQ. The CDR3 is CASSLRLAGSTDTQYF. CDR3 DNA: TGCGCCAGCAGCTTGCGGCTAGCGGGATCCACAGATACGCAGTATTTT.

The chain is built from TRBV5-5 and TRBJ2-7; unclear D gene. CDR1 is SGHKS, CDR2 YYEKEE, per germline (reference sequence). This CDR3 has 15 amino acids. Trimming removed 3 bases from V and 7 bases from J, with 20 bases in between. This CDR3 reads CASSSTGLGLYEQYF. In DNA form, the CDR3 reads TGTGCCAGCAGCTCTACGGGCCTCGGGTTGTATGAGCAGTACTTC.

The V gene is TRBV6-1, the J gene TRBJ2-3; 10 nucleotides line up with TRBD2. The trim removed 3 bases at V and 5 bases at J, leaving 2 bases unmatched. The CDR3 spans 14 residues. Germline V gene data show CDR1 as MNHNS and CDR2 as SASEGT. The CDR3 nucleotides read TGTGCCAGCAGTGACAAGCGGGAGGGAGATACGCAGTATTTT. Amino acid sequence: CASSDKREGDTQYF.

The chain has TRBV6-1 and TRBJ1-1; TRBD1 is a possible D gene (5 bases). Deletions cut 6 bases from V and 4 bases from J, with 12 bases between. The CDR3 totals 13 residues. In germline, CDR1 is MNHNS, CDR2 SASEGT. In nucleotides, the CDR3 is TGTGCCAGCAGAAGGGGAGTCGGCACTGAAGCTTTCTTT. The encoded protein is CASRRGVGTEAFF.

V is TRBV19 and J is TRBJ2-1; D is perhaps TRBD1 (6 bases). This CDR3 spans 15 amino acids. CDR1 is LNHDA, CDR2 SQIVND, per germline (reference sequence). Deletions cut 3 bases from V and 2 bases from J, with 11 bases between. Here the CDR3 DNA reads TGTGCCAGTAGTATCGGTGGGGGCCCCTACAATGAGCAGTTCTTC. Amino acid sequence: CASSIGGGPYNEQFF.

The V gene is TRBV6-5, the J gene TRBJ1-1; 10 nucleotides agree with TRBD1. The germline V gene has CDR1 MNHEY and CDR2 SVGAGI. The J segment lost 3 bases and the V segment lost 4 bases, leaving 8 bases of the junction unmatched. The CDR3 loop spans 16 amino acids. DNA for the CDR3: TGTGCCAGCAGTTTTTTGATCGGACAGGGGGACACTGAAGCTTTCTTT. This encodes CASSFLIGQGDTEAFF.

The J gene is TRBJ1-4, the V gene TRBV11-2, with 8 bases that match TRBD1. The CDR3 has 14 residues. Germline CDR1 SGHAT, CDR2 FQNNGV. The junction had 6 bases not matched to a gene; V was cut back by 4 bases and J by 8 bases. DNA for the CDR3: TGTGCCAGCAGCTCCCGGACAGGGATCGAAAAACTGTTTTTT. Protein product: CASSSRTGIEKLFF.

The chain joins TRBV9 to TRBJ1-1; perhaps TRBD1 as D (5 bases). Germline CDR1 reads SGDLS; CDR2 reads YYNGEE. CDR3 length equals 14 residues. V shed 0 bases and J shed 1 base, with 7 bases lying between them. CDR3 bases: TGTGCCAGCAGCGTAGAAGGGGCGAACACTGAAGCTTTCTTT. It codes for CASSVEGANTEAFF.

The CDR3 sequence is CASSPPRGRAYNEQFF. The CDR3 region has the DNA TGTGCCAGTAGTCCCCCCCGCGGGAGGGCCTACAATGAGCAGTTCTTC. The chain recombines TRBV19 with TRBJ2-1; TRBD2 agrees at 9 bases. This CDR3 contains 16 residues. The germline CDR1 and CDR2 sequences are LNHDA and SQIVND (reference sequence). V shed 5 bases and J 2 bases; nucleotides not matched to a gene: 7. Full variable domain (rest looked up from reference TRBV19 and TRBJ2-1): DGGITQSPKYLFRKEGQNVTLSCEQNLNHDAMYWYRQDPGQGLRLIYYSQIVNDFQKGDIAEGYSVSREKKESFPLTVTSAQKNPTAFYLCASSPPRGRAYNEQFFGPGTRLTVL.

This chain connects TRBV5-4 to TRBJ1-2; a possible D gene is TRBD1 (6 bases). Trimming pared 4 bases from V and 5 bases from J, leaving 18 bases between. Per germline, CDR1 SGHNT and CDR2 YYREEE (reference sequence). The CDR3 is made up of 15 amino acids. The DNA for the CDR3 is TGTGCCAGCAGCCCCGGACAGCAGAAGAGTTATGGCTACACCTTC. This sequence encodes CASSPGQQKSYGYTF.

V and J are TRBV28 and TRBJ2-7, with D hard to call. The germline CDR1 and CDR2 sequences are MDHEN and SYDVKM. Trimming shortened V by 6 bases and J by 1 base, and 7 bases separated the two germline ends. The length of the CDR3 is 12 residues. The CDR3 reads CASSTLSYEQYF. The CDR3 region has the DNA TGTGCCAGCAGCACTTTATCCTACGAGCAGTACTTC.

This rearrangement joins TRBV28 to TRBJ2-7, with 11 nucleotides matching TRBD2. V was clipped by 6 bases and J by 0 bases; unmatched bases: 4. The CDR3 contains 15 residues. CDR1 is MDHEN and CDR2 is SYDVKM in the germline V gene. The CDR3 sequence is CASSSLAGGSYEQYF. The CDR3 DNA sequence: TGTGCCAGCAGCTCTCTAGCGGGGGGCTCCTACGAGCAGTACTTC.

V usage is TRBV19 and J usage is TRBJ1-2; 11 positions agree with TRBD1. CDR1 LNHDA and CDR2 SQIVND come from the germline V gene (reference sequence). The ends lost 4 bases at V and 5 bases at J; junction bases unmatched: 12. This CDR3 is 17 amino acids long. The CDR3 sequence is CASSKGQGAPPQYGYTF. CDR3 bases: TGTGCCAGTAGTAAAGGACAGGGGGCGCCGCCGCAGTATGGCTACACCTTC.